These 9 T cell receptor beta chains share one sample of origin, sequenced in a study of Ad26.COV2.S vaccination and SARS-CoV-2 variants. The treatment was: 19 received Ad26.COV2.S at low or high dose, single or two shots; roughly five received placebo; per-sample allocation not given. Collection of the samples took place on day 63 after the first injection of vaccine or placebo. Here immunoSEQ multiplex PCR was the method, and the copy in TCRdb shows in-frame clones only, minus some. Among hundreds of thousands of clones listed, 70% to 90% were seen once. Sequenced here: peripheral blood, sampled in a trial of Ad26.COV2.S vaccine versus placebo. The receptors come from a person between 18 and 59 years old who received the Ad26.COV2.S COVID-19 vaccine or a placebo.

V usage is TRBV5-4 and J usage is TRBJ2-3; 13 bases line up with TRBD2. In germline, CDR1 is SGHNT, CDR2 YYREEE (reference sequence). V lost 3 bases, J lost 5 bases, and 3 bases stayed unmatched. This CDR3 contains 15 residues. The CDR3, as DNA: TGTGCCAGCAGCTCCCGACTAGCGGGAGGAGATACGCAGTATTTT. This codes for CASSSRLAGGDTQYF.

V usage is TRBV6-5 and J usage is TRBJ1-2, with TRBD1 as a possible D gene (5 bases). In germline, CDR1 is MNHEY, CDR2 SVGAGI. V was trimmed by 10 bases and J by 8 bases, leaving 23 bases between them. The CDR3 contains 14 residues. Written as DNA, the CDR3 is TGTGCCACTAAGCTGTTGCAGGGTGGGAACGGCTACACCTTC. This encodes CATKLLQGGNGYTF.

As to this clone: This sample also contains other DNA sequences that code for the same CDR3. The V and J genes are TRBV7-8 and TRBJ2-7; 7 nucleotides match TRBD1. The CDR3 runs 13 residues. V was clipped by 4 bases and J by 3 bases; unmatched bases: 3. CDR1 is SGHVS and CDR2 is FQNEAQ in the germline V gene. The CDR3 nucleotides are TGTGCCAGCAGCTGGGACAGAAACTACGAGCAGTACTTC. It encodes CASSWDRNYEQYF.

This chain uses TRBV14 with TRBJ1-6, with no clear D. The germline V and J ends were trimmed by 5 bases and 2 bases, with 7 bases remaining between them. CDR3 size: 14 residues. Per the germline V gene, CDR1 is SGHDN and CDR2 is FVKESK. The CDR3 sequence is CASSFRPYNSPLHF. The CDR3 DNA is TGTGCCAGCAGCTTCCGACCCTATAATTCACCCCTCCACTTT.

CDR3 loop: CATSDTGVADTQYF. The CDR3 DNA follows: TGTGCCACCAGTGACACTGGAGTGGCGGATACGCAGTATTTT. The rearrangement uses TRBV24-1 and TRBJ2-3; D remains ambiguous. The germline CDR1 and CDR2 sequences are KGHDR and SFDVKD. Trimming removed 4 bases from V and 6 bases from J, with 13 bases in between. The CDR3 totals 14 residues.

The CDR3 protein is CASSEGKSGANVLTF. CDR3 DNA: TGTGCCAGCAGCGAAGGGAAATCTGGGGCCAACGTCCTGACTTTC. V usage is TRBV3-1 (or the pseudogene TRBV3-2) and J usage is TRBJ2-6; no definite D call. The germline CDR1 and CDR2 sequences are LGHDT and YNNKEL (reference sequence). Between the trimmed V and J ends, which lost 5 bases and 1 base, there was a span of 9 bases. There are 15 residues in the CDR3.

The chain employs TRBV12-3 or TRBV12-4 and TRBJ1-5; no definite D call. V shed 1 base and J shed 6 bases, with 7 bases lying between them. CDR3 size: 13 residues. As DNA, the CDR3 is TGTGCCAGCAGTTTAGGTTGGGCTCAGCCCCAGCATTTT. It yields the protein CASSLGWAQPQHF.

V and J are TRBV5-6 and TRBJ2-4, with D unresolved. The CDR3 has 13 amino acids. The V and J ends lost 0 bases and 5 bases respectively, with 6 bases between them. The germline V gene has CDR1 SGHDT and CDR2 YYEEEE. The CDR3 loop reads CASSLAGENIQYF. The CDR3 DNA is TGTGCCAGCAGCTTGGCCGGAGAAAACATTCAGTACTTC.

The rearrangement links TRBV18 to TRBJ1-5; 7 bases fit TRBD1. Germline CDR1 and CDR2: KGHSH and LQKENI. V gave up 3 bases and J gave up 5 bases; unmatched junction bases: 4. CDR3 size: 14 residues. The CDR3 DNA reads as TGTGCCAGCTCACCCAATGGACAGGATCAGCCCCAGCATTTT. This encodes CASSPNGQDQPQHF. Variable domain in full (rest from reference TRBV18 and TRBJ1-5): NAGVMQNPRHLVRRRGQEARLRCSPMKGHSHVYWYRQLPEEGLKFMVYLQKENIIDESGMPKERFSAEFPKEGPSILRIQQVVRGDSAAYFCASSPNGQDQPQHFGDGTRLSIL.